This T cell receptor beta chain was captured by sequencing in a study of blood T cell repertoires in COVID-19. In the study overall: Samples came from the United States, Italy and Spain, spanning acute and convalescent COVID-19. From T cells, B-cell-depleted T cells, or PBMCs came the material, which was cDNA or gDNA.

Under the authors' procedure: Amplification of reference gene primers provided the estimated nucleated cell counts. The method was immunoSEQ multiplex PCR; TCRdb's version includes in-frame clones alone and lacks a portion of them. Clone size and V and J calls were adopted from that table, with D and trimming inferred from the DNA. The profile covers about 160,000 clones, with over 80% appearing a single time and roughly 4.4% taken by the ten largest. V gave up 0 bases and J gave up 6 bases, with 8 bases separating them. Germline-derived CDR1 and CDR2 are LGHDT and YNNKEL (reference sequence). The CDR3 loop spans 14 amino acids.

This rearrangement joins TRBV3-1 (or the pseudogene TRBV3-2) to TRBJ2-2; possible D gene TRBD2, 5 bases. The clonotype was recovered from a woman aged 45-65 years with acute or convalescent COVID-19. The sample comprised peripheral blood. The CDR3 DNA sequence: TGTGCCAGCAGCCAAGATGGGAGAGCCGGGGAGCTGTTTTTT. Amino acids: CASSQDGRAGELFF.